Described below is a single T cell receptor (beta chain) sequence and its context. What it recognizes is unknown. V gave up 6 bases and J gave up 0 bases, with 12 bases separating them. CDR1 and CDR2 (germline): SNHLY, FYNNEI. This CDR3 has 14 amino acids. This specimen belongs to a study of cytomegalovirus exposure and HLA in healthy donors. The study's findings and limits: Investigators reported 150 to 200 TCR beta chains as tied to cytomegalovirus. A later analysis showed TCR association rates differing by HLA locus, peaking at DRB1 and lowest at HLA-C. At a 0.05 false discovery rate, a later analysis found over 15,000 TCR beta sequences to be associated with HLA alleles.

The primer mix had 60 Vbeta and 13 Jbeta primers. Libraries were prepared by immunoSEQ multiplex PCR; TCRdb keeps only in-frame clonotypes and omits some of them. Of 80,000 to 100,000 clones listed, 55% to 80% are singletons. The chain has TRBV2 and TRBJ2-7; tentatively, D is TRBD1 (5 bases). Sequences were obtained from PBMCs. The receptor was isolated from a female donor in good health and CMV-seronegative. CDR3 DNA: TGTGCCAGCAGACCTGACAGTGGCTCCTACGAGCAGTACTTC. It yields the protein CASRPDSGSYEQYF.